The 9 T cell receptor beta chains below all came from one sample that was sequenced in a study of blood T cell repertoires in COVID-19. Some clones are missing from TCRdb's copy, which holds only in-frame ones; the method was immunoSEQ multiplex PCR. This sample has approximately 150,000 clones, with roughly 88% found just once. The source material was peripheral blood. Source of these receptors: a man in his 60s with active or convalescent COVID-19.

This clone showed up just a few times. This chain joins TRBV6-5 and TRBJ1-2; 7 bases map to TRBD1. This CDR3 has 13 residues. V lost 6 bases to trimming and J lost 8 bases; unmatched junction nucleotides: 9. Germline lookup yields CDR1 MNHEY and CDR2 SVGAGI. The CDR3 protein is CASSRDRVGGYTF. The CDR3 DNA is TGTGCCAGCAGCCGCGACAGGGTGGGAGGCTACACCTTC.

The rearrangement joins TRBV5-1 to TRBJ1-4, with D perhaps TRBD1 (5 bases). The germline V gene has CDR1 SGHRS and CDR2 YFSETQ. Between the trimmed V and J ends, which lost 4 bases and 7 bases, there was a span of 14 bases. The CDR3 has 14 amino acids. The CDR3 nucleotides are TGCGCCAGCAGCCGCAGGGAGGGTTCTGAAAAACTGTTTTTT. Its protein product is CASSRREGSEKLFF.

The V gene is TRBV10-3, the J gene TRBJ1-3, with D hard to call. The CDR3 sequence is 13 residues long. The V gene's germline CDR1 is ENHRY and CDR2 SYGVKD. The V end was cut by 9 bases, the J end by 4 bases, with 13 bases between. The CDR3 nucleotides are TGTGCCATAGAACCCTCGGGAGGAAACACCATATATTTT. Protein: CAIEPSGGNTIYF.

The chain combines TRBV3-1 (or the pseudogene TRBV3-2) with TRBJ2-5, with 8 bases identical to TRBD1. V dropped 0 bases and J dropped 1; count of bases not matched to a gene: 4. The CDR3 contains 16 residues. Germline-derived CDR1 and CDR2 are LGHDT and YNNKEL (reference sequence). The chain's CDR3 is CASSQDTRGPQETQYF. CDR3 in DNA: TGTGCCAGCAGCCAAGATACCAGGGGGCCCCAAGAGACCCAGTACTTC.

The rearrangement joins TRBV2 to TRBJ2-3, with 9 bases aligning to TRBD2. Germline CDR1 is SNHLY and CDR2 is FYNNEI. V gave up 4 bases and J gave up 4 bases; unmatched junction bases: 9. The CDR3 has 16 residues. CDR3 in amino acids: CASSGPSGRKPDTQYF. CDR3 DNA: TGTGCCAGCAGTGGGCCGAGCGGGAGGAAACCAGATACGCAGTATTTT.

The CDR3 is CASSHTDEQFF. DNA of the CDR3: TGTGCCAGCAGCCACACCGATGAGCAGTTCTTC. The chain links TRBV7-9 to TRBJ2-1, with no clear D. Between the trimmed V and J ends, which lost 5 bases and 8 bases, there was a span of 7 bases. Germline V gene sequence: CDR1 SEHNR, CDR2 FQNEAQ (reference sequence). This CDR3 has 11 amino acids.

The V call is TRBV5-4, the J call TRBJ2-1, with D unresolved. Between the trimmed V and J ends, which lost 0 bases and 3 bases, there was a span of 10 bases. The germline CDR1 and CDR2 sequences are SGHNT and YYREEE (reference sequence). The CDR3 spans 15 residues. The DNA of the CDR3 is TGTGCCAGCAGCTTGGCCGGTCTAGTCTACAATGAGCAGTTCTTC. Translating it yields CASSLAGLVYNEQFF.

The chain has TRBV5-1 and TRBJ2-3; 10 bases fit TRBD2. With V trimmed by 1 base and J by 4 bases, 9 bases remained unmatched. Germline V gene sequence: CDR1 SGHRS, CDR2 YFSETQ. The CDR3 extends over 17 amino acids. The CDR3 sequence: CASSLPLAGVVADTQYF. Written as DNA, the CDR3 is TGCGCCAGCAGCTTGCCCCTAGCGGGAGTAGTGGCAGATACGCAGTATTTT.

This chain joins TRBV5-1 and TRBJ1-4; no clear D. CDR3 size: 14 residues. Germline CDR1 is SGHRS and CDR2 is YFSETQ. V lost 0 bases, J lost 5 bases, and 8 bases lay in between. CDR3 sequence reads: CASSLALRNEKLFF. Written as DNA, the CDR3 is TGCGCCAGCAGCTTGGCTCTCAGAAATGAAAAACTGTTTTTT.